This T cell receptor (beta chain) was found in a study of T cells in Graves' hyperthyroidism and ophthalmopathy. Per germline, CDR1 DFQATT and CDR2 SNEGSKA (reference sequence). The CDR3 is made up of 14 amino acids. Trimming cost V 6 bases and J 5 bases, with 19 bases left between them. Study results and caveats: Model predictions of ophthalmopathy came a median roughly 6.7 months before onset.

RNA transcripts yielded amplified TCR beta CDR3 regions. First-round RT-PCR of the TCR CDR3 relied on the HTBI primer set. TCRdb re-called the multiplex PCR reads with MiXCR, one entry per CDR3 protein. The repertoire holds about 640,000 distinct CDR3 sequences, with more than 20% as singletons. There are many counts of this clonotype. No antigen is known for it. The clonotype comes from a man aged 25-45 years with Graves' ophthalmopathy. Sequences were obtained from blood. The genes are TRBV20-1 and TRBJ1-1; weak D call: TRBD1 (6 bases). Here the CDR3 reads CSATPHRARTEAFF. The CDR3 DNA reads TGCAGTGCCACCCCCCACAGGGCTAGGACTGAAGCTTTCTTT.